This entry is about one T cell receptor (beta chain). The antigen remains undetermined. Germline CDR1 SQVTM, CDR2 ANQGSEA. J gave up 7 bases and V 7 bases, and 9 bases lay outside the gene matches. The CDR3 consists of 14 residues. It was with 60 Vbeta and 13 Jbeta primers that the PCR ran. Repertoires were generated with immunoSEQ multiplex PCR, while TCRdb's copy carries only in-frame clones and drops some. Of some 150,000 clones in the sample, less than 85% were seen once. This sample was taken from a study of cytomegalovirus exposure and HLA in healthy donors. The study's findings and limits: Most of the TCR beta V segments (in an earlier analysis) were productive either about 90% or about 30% of the time.

The rearrangement links TRBV29-1 to TRBJ1-6, with 8 bases that match TRBD1. The TCR was taken from a man aged 35 to 55 in good health and CMV-seronegative. Sequences were obtained from PBMCs. The CDR3 coding sequence is TGCAGCGCTCAACAGGGGGATAGGAATTCACCCCTCCACTTT. Its translation: CSAQQGDRNSPLHF.